This is a list of T cell receptor beta chains from one sample in a study of cytomegalovirus exposure and HLA in healthy donors. The method was immunoSEQ multiplex PCR; TCRdb's version includes in-frame clones alone and lacks a portion of them. The repertoire holds around 170,000 clones, with about 77% as singletons. Sequencing used PBMCs. The receptor source for this set is a woman aged 30 to 39 in good health and CMV-seropositive. The CDR3 runs from the conserved cysteine through the conserved F or W. The D gene is left open where the match is weak. A clone size is listed for some rows: how often the clone was seen (once, few, many), or a class if it is expanded.

v_call: TRBV30
j_call: TRBJ2-7
clone_size: once
d_call: TRBD1
cdr3_nt: TGTGCCTGGAGAAGATGGGACAGGGGATCCTACGAGCAGTACTTC
cdr3_aa: CAWRRWDRGSYEQYF

v_call: TRBV9
j_call: TRBJ2-7
clone_size: -
d_call: -
cdr3_nt: TGTGCCAGCAGCGCAACAGGGTTCCACGAGCAGTACTTC
cdr3_aa: CASSATGFHEQYF

v_call: TRBV7-9
j_call: TRBJ1-2
clone_size: few
d_call: -
cdr3_nt: TGTGCCAGCAGCCCAGTGGGGGCGAGGGTTGATGGCTACACCTTC
cdr3_aa: CASSPVGARVDGYTF

v_call: TRBV10-3
j_call: TRBJ2-3
clone_size: -
d_call: TRBD1
cdr3_nt: TGTGCCAACAGGGGGACAGGGGGCTCAGATACGCAGTATTTT
cdr3_aa: CANRGTGGSDTQYF

v_call: TRBV4-3
j_call: TRBJ2-7
clone_size: -
d_call: TRBD2
cdr3_nt: TGCGCCAGCAGCCAAGATTGGAGCGGGGGCTCCTACGAGCAGTACTTC
cdr3_aa: CASSQDWSGGSYEQYF

v_call: TRBV27
j_call: TRBJ2-1
clone_size: -
d_call: -
cdr3_nt: TGTGCCAGCAGCCTCACTAGCCCCCTCAATGAGCAGTTCTTC
cdr3_aa: CASSLTSPLNEQFF

v_call: TRBV28
j_call: TRBJ2-1
clone_size: once
d_call: TRBD2
cdr3_nt: TGTGCCAGCAGTCTTAGCGGGGGGGCGAGCTCCTACAATGAGCAGTTCTTC
cdr3_aa: CASSLSGGASSYNEQFF

v_call: TRBV28
j_call: TRBJ2-3
clone_size: few
d_call: TRBD2
cdr3_nt: TGTGCCAGCAGTTTCGGGACTAGAGTTTGGGGCACAGATACGCAGTATTTT
cdr3_aa: CASSFGTRVWGTDTQYF

v_call: TRBV28
j_call: TRBJ2-7
clone_size: once
d_call: TRBD1
cdr3_nt: TGTGCCAGCAGTGCAGCCGGGACAGGGGGCCACGAGCAGTACTTC
cdr3_aa: CASSAAGTGGHEQYF

v_call: TRBV6-5
j_call: TRBJ1-5
clone_size: -
d_call: TRBD1
cdr3_nt: TGTGCCAGCAGCCCCCAGGGGACAGGCAATCAGCCCCAGCATTTT
cdr3_aa: CASSPQGTGNQPQHF

v_call: TRBV5-1
j_call: TRBJ2-7
clone_size: -
d_call: -
cdr3_nt: TGCGCCAGCAGCTTGGTGGCAGGGAATAAGGTGCAGTACTTC
cdr3_aa: CASSLVAGNKVQYF

v_call: TRBV28
j_call: TRBJ2-7
clone_size: -
d_call: TRBD2
cdr3_nt: TGTGCCAGCAGCCCTCCGGGACTAGCGGGGGGTCCGCTGGAGCAGTACTTC
cdr3_aa: CASSPPGLAGGPLEQYF

v_call: TRBV2
j_call: TRBJ2-5
clone_size: -
d_call: TRBD2
cdr3_nt: TGTGCCAGCAGCCCTCTATTGGCGGGGGGCGCCAAAGAGCAGTACTTC
cdr3_aa: CASSPLLAGGAKEQYF

v_call: TRBV6-1
j_call: TRBJ2-1
clone_size: -
d_call: TRBD2
cdr3_nt: TGTGCCACCAGGGAGACTAGCTTAGATGAGCAGTTCTTC
cdr3_aa: CATRETSLDEQFF

v_call: TRBV6-1
j_call: TRBJ2-3
clone_size: -
d_call: -
cdr3_nt: TGTGCCAGTTCCCCAGGGGGGAGCACAGATACGCAGTATTTT
cdr3_aa: CASSPGGSTDTQYF

v_call: TRBV6-1
j_call: TRBJ1-1
clone_size: -
d_call: -
cdr3_nt: TGTGCCAGCAACCCAGGGTGGAGGAACACTGAAGCTTTCTTT
cdr3_aa: CASNPGWRNTEAFF

v_call: TRBV7-8
j_call: TRBJ2-3
clone_size: -
d_call: TRBD2
cdr3_nt: TGTGCCAGCAGCTTAGCGGGGGGGAGCACAGATACGCAGTATTTT
cdr3_aa: CASSLAGGSTDTQYF

v_call: TRBV11-3
j_call: TRBJ2-1
clone_size: -
d_call: -
cdr3_nt: TGTGCCAGCAGCTTCGGGGGGGACAGGGTAGTGCAGTTCTTC
cdr3_aa: CASSFGGDRVVQFF

v_call: TRBV19
j_call: TRBJ2-6
clone_size: -
d_call: TRBD1
cdr3_nt: TGTGCCAGTAGTATCGGCCAGGGGGCGGGTGGGGCCAACGTCCTGACTTTC
cdr3_aa: CASSIGQGAGGANVLTF

v_call: TRBV10-1
j_call: TRBJ1-2
clone_size: -
d_call: TRBD1
cdr3_nt: TGCGCCAGCCCGCGAGATCGGGACAGCTCTAACTATGGCTACACCTTC
cdr3_aa: CASPRDRDSSNYGYTF

v_call: TRBV15
j_call: TRBJ2-1
clone_size: once
d_call: TRBD2
cdr3_nt: TGTGCCACCAGCAGAGGCCTAACTAGCGGGGGTGAAAATGAGCAGTTCTTC
cdr3_aa: CATSRGLTSGGENEQFF

v_call: TRBV15
j_call: TRBJ2-1
clone_size: few
d_call: TRBD1
cdr3_nt: TGTGCCACCAGCAAAGGGACAGGGGAACACAATGAGCAGTTCTTC
cdr3_aa: CATSKGTGEHNEQFF

v_call: TRBV4-2
j_call: TRBJ2-1
clone_size: few
d_call: TRBD2
cdr3_nt: TGTGCCAGCAGCCGATCCCGACTAGCGGTTTACAATGAGCAGTTCTTC
cdr3_aa: CASSRSRLAVYNEQFF

v_call: TRBV7-2
j_call: TRBJ1-2
clone_size: -
d_call: -
cdr3_nt: TGTGCCAGCAGCTACGACGGGGGAGGAGTTAACTATGGCTACACCTTC
cdr3_aa: CASSYDGGGVNYGYTF